Shown below are 23 T cell receptor beta chains from a single sample sequenced in a study of blood T cells in healthy people across ages. For the second PCR, which ran for roughly 6 to 11 cycles, a sample-barcoded 5' primer and a J-beta primer mix were used. TCRdb re-called the 5' RACE reads with MiXCR, one entry per CDR3 protein. Of hundreds of thousands of distinct CDR3 sequences in the sample, roughly 60% are singletons; the top ten hold 22%. The sample comprised blood. These receptors all come from a man younger than 40 in good health.

This clonotype was seen a few times. Germline is not matched at one junction end, which may reflect a read error. The chain recombines TRBV7-2 with TRBJ2-7, with unresolved D. CDR3 length: 13 residues. CDR1 is SGHTA, CDR2 FQGNSA, per germline. CDR3 nucleotides: TGTGCCAGCAGATTAGCACCCCAAAGCGAGCAGTACTTC. Amino acid sequence: CASRLAPQSEQYF.

V is TRBV6-6 and J is TRBJ2-7, with D possibly matching TRBD2 (6 bases). The J call may be mistaken, given a closer DNA end match to TRBJ2-5. The CDR3 loop spans 17 amino acids. Germline V gene data show CDR1 as MNHNY and CDR2 as SVGAGI (reference sequence). This chain's CDR3 is CASSYSTGGVGLETQYF. The CDR3 nucleotides read TGTGCCAGCAGTTACTCGACCGGGGGAGTTGGTCTGGAGACCCAGTACTTC.

The chain recombines TRBV7-9 with TRBJ2-5; 8 bases match TRBD1. Germline lookup yields CDR1 SEHNR and CDR2 FQNEAQ (reference sequence). The CDR3 totals 14 residues. V dropped 8 bases and J dropped 4; count of bases not matched to a gene: 9. The CDR3 protein is CASDDTGGGETQYF. In DNA form, the CDR3 reads TGTGCCAGCGATGATACAGGGGGAGGAGAGACCCAGTACTTC.

The chain carries TRBV7-2 and TRBJ2-5; possible D gene TRBD2, 6 bases. CDR1 is SGHTA and CDR2 is FQGNSA in the germline V gene. V was cut by 5 bases and J by 4 bases, with 11 bases left in between. This CDR3 has 13 residues. In DNA form, the CDR3 reads TGTGCCAGCAGCGGCCGGGACTCAGAGACCCAGTACTTC. This translates into CASSGRDSETQYF. The whole variable domain, filled in from reference TRBV7-2 and TRBJ2-5, reads GAGVSQSPSNKVTEKGKDVELRCDPISGHTALYWYRQSLGQGLEFLIYFQGNSAPDKSGLPSDRFSAERTGGSVSTLTIQRTQQEDSAVYLCASSGRDSETQYFGPGTRLLVL.

J is TRBJ2-7 and V is TRBV11-1; TRBD2 is a possible D gene (5 bases). With 2 bases removed from V and 4 bases from J, the gap between germline ends came to 12 bases. The CDR3 totals 14 residues. Germline CDR1 and CDR2: SGHAT and FQDESV (reference sequence). The CDR3 coding sequence is TGTGCCAGCAGCTTAAAAAGCGGCCCATACGAGCAGTACTTC. Its protein is CASSLKSGPYEQYF.

The rearrangement uses TRBV27 and TRBJ2-7; either TRBD1 or TRBD2 may supply D (6 bases each). CDR1 is MNHEY and CDR2 is SMNVEV in the germline V gene (reference sequence). V shed 6 bases and J shed 3 bases, with 15 bases lying between them. This CDR3 has 14 amino acids. Written as DNA, the CDR3 is TGTGCCAGCAGCCAACGCGGGACACTCTACGAGCAGTACTTC. Amino acids: CASSQRGTLYEQYF.

The chain employs TRBV28 and TRBJ2-4, with 11 bases identical to TRBD1. Near its end, the DNA agrees better with TRBJ2-7, so the J call may be wrong. Germline assignment: CDR1 MDHEN and CDR2 SYDVKM. The CDR3 extends over 15 amino acids. The CDR3 DNA is TGTGCCAGCAGTACCCAGGGACAGGGGGTTTACGAGCAGTACTTC. Its translation is CASSTQGQGVYEQYF.

This clonotype has more than one count but fewer than ten. V usage is TRBV20-1 and J usage is TRBJ1-1; TRBD1 matches at 9 bases. The CDR3 runs to 15 residues. V shed 3 bases, J shed 7 bases, and the junction held 12 bases outside the gene matches. Germline CDR1 and CDR2: DFQATT and SNEGSKA (reference sequence). For the CDR3, the DNA is TGCAGTGCTAGGGGAACCTGGACAGGGGCTTTTGAAGCTTTCTTT. It translates to CSARGTWTGAFEAFF.

This rearrangement joins TRBV14 to TRBJ2-1; no firm D call. Deletions cut 3 bases from V and 13 bases from J, with 13 bases between. The CDR3 length is 12 residues. Germline CDR1 and CDR2: SGHDN and FVKESK. For the CDR3, the DNA is TGTGCCAGCAGCCATCCTCGAGACCTCCAGTTCTTC. It specifies CASSHPRDLQFF. Looking up the rest from reference TRBV14 and TRBJ2-1 gives the full variable domain: EAGVTQFPSHSVIEKGQTVTLRCDPISGHDNLYWYRRVMGKEIKFLLHFVKESKQDESGMPNNRFLAERTGGTYSTLKVQPAELEDSGVYFCASSHPRDLQFFGPGTRLTVL.

V and J are TRBV12-5 and TRBJ1-5; TRBD1 might be the D (6 bases). Between the trimmed V and J ends, which lost 4 bases and 4 bases, there was a span of 11 bases. This CDR3 spans 14 amino acids. Germline V lookup: CDR1 LGHNT, CDR2 FRNRAP. DNA of the CDR3: TGTGCTAGTGGTTCAGGGGCTGGGAATCAGCCCCAGCATTTT. Translating it yields CASGSGAGNQPQHF.

This clonotype has only a few counts. The CDR3 loop reads CASNKKTGVNEQFF. DNA for the CDR3: TGTGCCAGCAACAAAAAAACAGGGGTCAATGAGCAGTTCTTC. The chain combines TRBV27 with TRBJ2-1, with TRBD1 matching over 7 bases. Germline trimming cut 7 bases from V and 6 bases from J; bases unmatched to any gene: 9. The CDR3 has 14 residues. From germline, CDR1 is MNHEY and CDR2 SMNVEV (reference sequence).

The V and J genes are TRBV7-2 and TRBJ2-5; D is possibly TRBD1 (5 bases). The ends were cut back, 7 bases at V and 4 bases at J, with 13 bases in the middle. From germline, CDR1 is SGHTA and CDR2 FQGNSA. CDR3 length: 13 amino acids. The CDR3 loop reads CASTGSVGETQYF. CDR3 coding DNA: TGTGCCAGCACAGGGTCGGTGGGAGAGACCCAGTACTTC.

This clonotype was counted a few times. The chain joins TRBV11-2 to TRBJ2-7; D not resolved. Germline V gives CDR1 SGHAT, CDR2 FQNNGV. The V end was cut by 6 bases, the J end by 1 base, with 13 bases between. The CDR3 has 14 residues. CDR3 sequence (DNA): TGTGCCAGCAGATTACGTGAGGTATCCTACGAGCAGTACTTC. It translates to CASRLREVSYEQYF.

The chain is built from TRBV4-3 and TRBJ2-1; 9 bases line up with TRBD1. This CDR3 has 19 amino acids. Germline trimming cut 2 bases from V and 5 bases from J; bases unmatched to any gene: 16. Germline V CDR1 and CDR2: LGHNA, YSLEER. The CDR3 spells CASSQTGGVGGGSDNEQFF. The CDR3 nucleotides read TGCGCCAGCAGCCAAACAGGGGGCGTAGGAGGGGGATCCGACAATGAGCAGTTCTTC.

The chain joins TRBV6-2 or TRBV6-3 to TRBJ2-1; D unclear. This CDR3 is 14 amino acids long. V was pared by 0 bases and J by 5 bases, with 8 bases between. Germline lookup yields CDR1 MNHEY and CDR2 SVGEGT. The CDR3 reads CASSYSGPNNEQFF. As DNA, the CDR3 is TGTGCCAGCAGTTACTCCGGACCCAACAATGAGCAGTTCTTC.

This clonotype was recorded many times. The V call is TRBV9, the J call TRBJ1-2, with a tentative D call TRBD1 (5 bases). The CDR3 totals 14 residues. V lost 3 bases to trimming and J lost 7 bases, with 16 bases between them. Germline V gives CDR1 SGDLS, CDR2 YYNGEE. In nucleotides, the CDR3 is TGTGCCAGCAGCGGTGAGAACAGGATCCGTGGCTACACCTTC. Protein product: CASSGENRIRGYTF.

V gene TRBV4-3 combines with J gene TRBJ2-1; 7 positions match TRBD1. Germline V gives CDR1 LGHNA, CDR2 YSLEER. The ends lost 3 bases at V and 9 bases at J; junction bases unmatched: 8. This CDR3 is built from 14 residues. CDR3 amino acids: CASSHYKGAVEQFF. DNA of the CDR3: TGCGCCAGCAGCCACTACAAGGGGGCGGTTGAGCAGTTCTTC.

This chain links TRBV6-5 with TRBJ1-4, with D uncertain. Germline loops: CDR1 MNHEY, CDR2 SVGAGI. The ends were cut back, 7 bases at V and 5 bases at J, with 11 bases in the middle. The CDR3 is 13 residues long. The CDR3 DNA sequence: TGTGCCAGCACGGACGGACGAAATGAAAAACTGTTTTTT. Its translation: CASTDGRNEKLFF.

This clonotype was picked up a small number of times. The J gene is TRBJ2-3, the V gene TRBV12-3 or TRBV12-4; TRBD2 aligns across 7 bases. After removal of 1 base from V and 1 base from J, the junction contained 2 bases not matched to a gene. The CDR3 contains 15 residues. For the CDR3, the DNA is TGTGCCAGCAGTTTAGAAGCGGGGCGCACAGATACGCAGTATTTT. Translated, it gives CASSLEAGRTDTQYF.

V usage is TRBV7-8 and J usage is TRBJ2-1; D is tentatively TRBD1 or TRBD2 (5 bases each). CDR1 and CDR2 from the germline V gene are SGHVS and FQNEAQ. V dropped 3 bases and J dropped 6 bases, with 18 bases sitting between them. The CDR3 runs 16 residues. The CDR3 sequence is CASSFGGGRVFNEQFF. CDR3 DNA sequence: TGTGCCAGCAGCTTTGGGGGTGGGAGAGTTTTCAATGAGCAGTTCTTC.

About this clonotype: The junction differs from germline at one of its ends, possibly a read error. The J gene is TRBJ2-1, the V gene TRBV7-7, with a tentative D call TRBD2 (6 bases). The germline V gene has CDR1 SSHAT and CDR2 FNYEAQ (reference sequence). There are 14 residues in the CDR3. This CDR3 reads CASSFAGPNNEQFF. CDR3 in DNA: TGTGCTAGCAGCTTCGCGGGGCCAAACAATGAGCAGTTCTTC.

The chain couples TRBV10-3 to TRBJ1-1, with D uncertain. The V and J ends lost 7 bases and 1 base respectively, with 10 bases between them. Germline V gives CDR1 ENHRY, CDR2 SYGVKD. The CDR3 contains 13 residues. CDR3 sequence (DNA): TGTGCCATCACGCAGGAAGAGAACACTGAAGCTTTCTTT. Its translation: CAITQEENTEAFF.

This sequence joins TRBV27 and TRBJ2-4; perhaps TRBD2 as D (7 bases). Gene TRBJ2-7 matches the end of the DNA better, so the J call may be wrong. CDR1 MNHEY and CDR2 SMNVEV come from the germline V gene (reference sequence). This CDR3 has 15 amino acids. This CDR3 reads CASSLSGEGYYEQYF. CDR3 bases: TGTGCCAGCAGTTTGTCAGGGGAGGGGTACTACGAGCAGTACTTC.